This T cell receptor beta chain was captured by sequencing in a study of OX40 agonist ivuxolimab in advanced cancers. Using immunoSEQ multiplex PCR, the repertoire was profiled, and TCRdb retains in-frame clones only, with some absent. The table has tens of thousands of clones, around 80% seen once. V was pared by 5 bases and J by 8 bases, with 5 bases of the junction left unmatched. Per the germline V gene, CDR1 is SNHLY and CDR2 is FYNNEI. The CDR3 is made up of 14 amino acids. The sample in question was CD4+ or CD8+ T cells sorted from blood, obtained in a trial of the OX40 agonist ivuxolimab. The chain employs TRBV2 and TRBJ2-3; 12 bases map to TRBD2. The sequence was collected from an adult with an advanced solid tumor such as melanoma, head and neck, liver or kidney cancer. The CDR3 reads CASSLAGGPVTQYF. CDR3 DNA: TGTGCCAGCAGTCTAGCGGGAGGGCCGGTTACGCAGTATTTT.